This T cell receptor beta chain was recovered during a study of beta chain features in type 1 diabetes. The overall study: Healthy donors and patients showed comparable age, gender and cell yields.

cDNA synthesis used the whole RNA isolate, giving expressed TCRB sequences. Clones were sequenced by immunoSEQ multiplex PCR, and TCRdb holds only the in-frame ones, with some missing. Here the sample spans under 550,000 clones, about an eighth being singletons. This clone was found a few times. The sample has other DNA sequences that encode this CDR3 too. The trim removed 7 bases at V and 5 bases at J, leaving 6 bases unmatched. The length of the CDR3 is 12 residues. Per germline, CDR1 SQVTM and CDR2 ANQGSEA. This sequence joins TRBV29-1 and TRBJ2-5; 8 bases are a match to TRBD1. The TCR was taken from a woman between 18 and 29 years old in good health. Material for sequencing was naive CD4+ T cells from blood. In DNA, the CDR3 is TGCAGCGGCCGGACAGGGTCGGAGACCCAGTACTTC. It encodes CSGRTGSETQYF.